These T cell receptor beta chains were read from a single sample in a study of T-cell reconstitution after alpha-beta-depleted transplantation in children. TCRdb reprocessed the PCR reads with MiXCR, giving one entry per CDR3 protein. The sample yields roughly 790,000 distinct CDR3 sequences, roughly 16% seen once. The sequenced sample was PBMCs, mostly from graft donor cells, obtained 360 days after TCRalphabeta/CD19-depleted stem cell transplant. These receptors came from a male patient younger than 18 who had a stem cell transplant for acute lymphoblastic leukemia, so the T cells may come from the graft donor. The CDR3 runs from the conserved cysteine through the conserved F or W. The order of the fields is clone size, V gene, D gene, J gene, CDR3 DNA, CDR3 protein. D genes are given only for firm matches. Only some rows state a clone size, as once, few, many or a class for expanded clones.

few	TRBV24-1	-	TRBJ2-1	TGTGCCACCGGGAAATGGTCGGGGGAGCAGTTCTTC	CATGKWSGEQFF
few	TRBV6-1	TRBD1	TRBJ2-3	TGTGCCAGCAGCCTACTAGCGGACAGGGGGGCCGGAGATACGCAGTATTTT	CASSLLADRGAGDTQYF
-	TRBV15	-	TRBJ2-1	TGTGCCACTAAACGGGGGTACAATGAGCAGTTCTTC	CATKRGYNEQFF
-	TRBV7-8	-	TRBJ2-5	TGTGCCAGCAGCTTAGGTTGGGGCACCCTAGTCCAGGCGAAGGAGACCCAGTACTTC	CASSLGWGTLVQAKETQYF
few	TRBV5-5	-	TRBJ2-5	TGTGCCAGCAGCTTCCGGGAGACGCCTCCCCAAGAGACCCAGTACTTC	CASSFRETPPQETQYF
few	TRBV29-1	TRBD2	TRBJ2-7	TGCAGCGTTGAAGGGGGAGGGGACTACGAGCAGTACTTC	CSVEGGGDYEQYF
few	TRBV12-3/TRBV12-4	TRBD2	TRBJ2-7	TGTGCCAGCAGTCTGAGACTAGCGGGAGCCTCGGGGCAGTACTTC	CASSLRLAGASGQYF
-	TRBV12-3/TRBV12-4	-	TRBJ2-2	TGTGCCAGCACCATCCACACTGGGTCCGGGGAGCTGTTTTTT	CASTIHTGSGELFF
-	TRBV12-3/TRBV12-4	-	TRBJ1-1	TGTGCCAGCAGCCCCCTCCGGGTCACTGAAGCTTTCTTT	CASSPLRVTEAFF
-	TRBV25-1	-	TRBJ2-7	TGTGCCAGCAGAAGAGGGAGTAGCGACGAGCAGTACTTC	CASRRGSSDEQYF
few	TRBV9	TRBD2	TRBJ2-1	TGTGCCAGCAGCCCTATACTAGCGTCATACAATGAGCAGTTCTTC	CASSPILASYNEQFF
-	TRBV7-9	-	TRBJ2-7	TGTGCCAGCAGCTTAGAGCTGGCGGGCGAGCAGTACTTC	CASSLELAGEQYF
-	TRBV3-1	TRBD1	TRBJ2-7	TGTGCCAGCAGCCAATCGGACAGGCTCTACGAGCAGTACTTC	CASSQSDRLYEQYF
-	TRBV24-1	-	TRBJ2-2	TGTGCCACCAGTGATTCCAAGGGATATCTGACCGGGGAGCTGTTTTTT	CATSDSKGYLTGELFF
-	TRBV28	-	TRBJ2-1	TGTGCCAGCAGTTTAGATAACAGGTATAACGGTAGGAATGAGCAGTTCTTC	CASSLDNRYNGRNEQFF
-	TRBV7-9	TRBD2	TRBJ2-1	TGTGCCAGCAGCTTAGAGGGTCCCCGACTAGCGGGAGGTCGCTACAATGAGCAGTTCTTC	CASSLEGPRLAGGRYNEQFF
few	TRBV12-3/TRBV12-4	-	TRBJ1-1	TGTGCCAGCACCCGGACAGCCCCCTTGAACACTGAAGCTTTCTTT	CASTRTAPLNTEAFF
-	TRBV2	-	TRBJ2-7	TGTGCCAGCAAGTCCCACGAGCAGTACTTC	CASKSHEQYF
few	TRBV4-1	-	TRBJ2-7	TGCGCCAGCAGCCATGCGACTAGCTCCTACGAGCAGTACTTC	CASSHATSSYEQYF
-	TRBV29-1	-	TRBJ1-1	TGCAGCGTTGGACAGGTCATGAACACTGAAGCTTTCTTT	CSVGQVMNTEAFF
-	TRBV11-2	TRBD1	TRBJ2-7	TGTGCCAGCAAAACCCCTGAGGGGGCGATCTACGAGCAGTACTTC	CASKTPEGAIYEQYF
few	TRBV30	-	TRBJ2-3	TGTGCCTGGTCGGGCGGGACATCTAGCACAGATACGCAGTATTTT	CAWSGGTSSTDTQYF
few	TRBV12-3/TRBV12-4	TRBD2	TRBJ2-2	TGTGCCAGCAGACGACTAGCGGGAGGACACGGGGAGCTGTTTTTT	CASRRLAGGHGELFF
many	TRBV27	TRBD2	TRBJ2-5	TGTGCCAGCAGTTTCCCCCCTAGCGGTACCCAGTACTTC	CASSFPPSGTQYF
-	TRBV4-1	TRBD1	TRBJ2-5	TGCGCCAGCAGCCAGTCAGGGGGCGGGTTGGGAGAGACCCAGTACTTC	CASSQSGGGLGETQYF
-	TRBV7-8	-	TRBJ1-5	TGTGCCAGCAGCCCTTCCCGGACAGTCCTCAATCAGCCCCAGCATTTT	CASSPSRTVLNQPQHF
few	TRBV9	-	TRBJ2-1	TGTGCCAGCAGCGTAGGCTACAGGGTCGATGAGCAGTTCTTC	CASSVGYRVDEQFF
few	TRBV27	TRBD1	TRBJ1-6	TGTGCCAGCAGGCGGAGGGGACAGGGCTTTTATAATTCACCCCTCCACTTT	CASRRRGQGFYNSPLHF
few	TRBV7-9	-	TRBJ1-1	TGTGCCAGCAGCTTAGTCGCCGGGTTAAAGAACACTGAAGCTTTCTTT	CASSLVAGLKNTEAFF
many	TRBV20-1	TRBD2	TRBJ2-1	TGCAGTGCCGTACATGGGACTAGCGGGAGGAATGAGCAGTTCTTC	CSAVHGTSGRNEQFF
-	TRBV5-1	-	TRBJ2-1	TGCGCCAGCAGCACAACCCAAGGGTTCAATGAGCAGTTCTTC	CASSTTQGFNEQFF
many	TRBV5-1	-	TRBJ2-5	TGCGCCAGCAGGGTTTCAGGAGGAGAGACCCAGTACTTC	CASRVSGGETQYF
-	TRBV20-1	TRBD2	TRBJ2-3	TGCAGTGCTAGACCCTGGGCGGGAGGGCGCACAGATACGCAGTATTTT	CSARPWAGGRTDTQYF
-	TRBV5-1	-	TRBJ2-7	TGCGCCAGCAGAGAACGCGGACAGCCGAGCTCCTACGAGCAGTACTTC	CASRERGQPSSYEQYF
-	TRBV11-2	-	TRBJ2-5	TGTGCCAGCAGCTTAGAGGGTTCAACTTGGGTGGAGACCCAGTACTTC	CASSLEGSTWVETQYF
-	TRBV27	-	TRBJ2-7	TGTGCCAGCAGTTTCCTAGCGACTCCCTACGAGCAGTACTTC	CASSFLATPYEQYF
-	TRBV20-1	TRBD2	TRBJ2-1	TGCAGTGCTAGCTGGGGGGGAGCCTACAATGAGCAGTTCTTC	CSASWGGAYNEQFF
-	TRBV7-3	-	TRBJ2-7	TGTGCCAGCAAGGAGGGGAGCCACGAGCAGTACTTC	CASKEGSHEQYF